The T cell receptor (beta chain) described here comes from a study of blood T cells in healthy people across ages. The study's findings and limits: The study found more naive CD4+ cells and higher diversity in long-lived than aged donors. A roughly linear age-dependent decrease characterized TCR beta diversity per million T cells.

Concerning this clonotype: Its target is not known.

Losses at the gene ends were 4 bases for V and 2 bases for J; bases not matched to a gene: 4. The length of the CDR3 is 15 residues. Germline V lookup: CDR1 SGHTA, CDR2 FQGNSA. A second PCR of 7 to 11 cycles used a sample-barcoded 5' primer and a J-beta primer mix. TCRdb recomputed calls from the 5' RACE reads with MiXCR, one row per CDR3 protein. The sample lists 800,000 or so distinct CDR3 sequences; just under 25% were seen once. Isolation recovered at least 6.5 million PBMCs from every sample. In addition, the sample was reused for a study of T cells of mothers and their children. From that report: RNA that had been extracted went wholly into cDNA synthesis, at around 1.6 ug per 15 ul.

The specimen sequenced was blood. This chain uses TRBV7-2 with TRBJ2-5, with 10 nucleotides matching TRBD2. The sequence came from a boy aged 5-17 years in good health. The CDR3 DNA reads as TGTGCCAGCAGCTCCCCTAGCGGGAGACAAGAGACCCAGTACTTC. Protein product: CASSSPSGRQETQYF.